This T cell receptor beta chain was found in a study of T cell repertoires in cytomegalovirus infection. Germline loops: CDR1 LGHDT, CDR2 YNNKEL (reference sequence). CDR3 length equals 14 residues. V dropped 2 bases and J dropped 10 bases, with 15 bases sitting between them. TCRdb reanalysed the reads using MiXCR and keeps one entry per CDR3 protein. The data hold more than 400,000 distinct CDR3 sequences, with 26% observed a single time. Material for sequencing was PBMCs. This TCR was sampled from a human donor in good health (CMV status not recorded). Some clones in this sample may be carry-over from other donors' samples. The rearrangement uses TRBV3-1 and TRBJ2-1; D unclear. Written as DNA, the CDR3 is TGTGCCAGCAGCCAAAGCCGGTCCACAGTAGAGCAGTTCTTC. It codes for CASSQSRSTVEQFF.